These 10 T cell receptor beta chains share one sample of origin, sequenced in a study of cytomegalovirus exposure and HLA in healthy donors. PCR was performed using 60 Vbeta and 13 Jbeta primers. TCRdb's copy holds only in-frame clones and misses some; the assay was immunoSEQ multiplex PCR. Recorded for this sample: under 45,000 clones. The sequenced sample was PBMCs. Receptors were obtained from a male donor in good health and CMV-seronegative.

The chain recombines TRBV12-5 with TRBJ2-2; TRBD2 agrees at 15 bases. CDR3 size: 19 residues. J lost 4 bases, V lost 1 base, and 7 bases had no gene match. Looked up from germline, CDR1 is LGHNT and CDR2 is FRNRAP. The CDR3 nucleotides read TGTGCTAGTGGTTTGGGCAAGGGACTAGCGGGGGGTGTCACCGGGGAGCTGTTTTTT. Residues: CASGLGKGLAGGVTGELFF.

V gene TRBV15 combines with J gene TRBJ1-4; 8 bases fit TRBD1. This CDR3 spans 12 amino acids. Germline V gene sequence: CDR1 LNHNV, CDR2 YYDKDF (reference sequence). V lost 5 bases to trimming and J lost 7 bases; unmatched junction nucleotides: 0. The CDR3: CATSGTGEKLFF. Written as DNA, the CDR3 is TGTGCCACCAGCGGGACAGGTGAAAAACTGTTTTTT.

The rearrangement uses TRBV7-9 and TRBJ2-5, with 8 nucleotides matching TRBD2. This CDR3 comprises 14 residues. V lost 4 bases, J lost 5 bases, and 6 bases stayed unmatched. Germline V gives CDR1 SEHNR, CDR2 FQNEAQ (reference sequence). The CDR3 here is CASSSGGAGETQYF. The CDR3 nucleotides are TGTGCCAGCAGCTCCGGGGGGGCAGGGGAGACCCAGTACTTC.

The chain is built from TRBV11-2 and TRBJ1-5, with unresolved D. Trimming left V 6 bases short and J 0 bases short, with 12 bases between. The CDR3 has 15 residues. Per germline, CDR1 SGHAT and CDR2 FQNNGV. CDR3 nucleotide sequence: TGTGCCAGCAGTCCCCGACGGGGTAGCAATCAGCCCCAGCATTTT. Protein sequence: CASSPRRGSNQPQHF.

The chain is built from TRBV29-1 and TRBJ1-2; D is possibly TRBD1 (5 bases). The V gene's germline CDR1 is SQVTM and CDR2 ANQGSEA. This CDR3 comprises 13 residues. The V gene lost 4 bases and the J gene lost 8 bases, with 17 bases spanning the gap. The CDR3 here is CSVVGGVRSGYTF. CDR3 in DNA: TGCAGCGTTGTAGGAGGGGTAAGGTCGGGCTACACCTTC.

CDR3 in DNA: TGTGCCAGCATCATCGGGGATAGCGGGGGGCAATACACCGGGGAGCTGTTTTTT. Its protein is CASIIGDSGGQYTGELFF. J is TRBJ2-2 and V is TRBV5-4; 10 bases line up with TRBD2. Per the germline V gene, CDR1 is SGHNT and CDR2 is YYREEE (reference sequence). The CDR3 sequence is 18 residues long. J was trimmed by 3 bases and V by 6 bases; bases with no gene match: 14.

The chain combines TRBV9 with TRBJ2-3; 8 bases are a match to TRBD2. Trimming at V came to 0 bases and at J to 4 bases, leaving 7 bases not matched to a gene. The CDR3 totals 16 residues. Germline V gene sequence: CDR1 SGDLS, CDR2 YYNGEE. CDR3 in DNA: TGTGCCAGCAGCGTAGGTAGCGGACTAGCTGCAGATACGCAGTATTTT. Translated, it gives CASSVGSGLAADTQYF.

The gene calls are TRBV6-1 and TRBJ2-3, with 8 bases that match TRBD2. The germline CDR1 and CDR2 sequences are MNHNS and SASEGT. The CDR3 has 17 residues. V was pared by 0 bases and J by 2 bases, with 7 bases of the junction left unmatched. CDR3 sequence (DNA): TGTGCCAGCAGTGAAGCGCGGCGGGGGGCCATCACAGATACGCAGTATTTT. Protein: CASSEARRGAITDTQYF.

The V call is TRBV5-1, the J call TRBJ2-2; TRBD1 matches 10 bases. The length of the CDR3 is 15 residues. J lost 10 bases, V lost 0 bases, and 6 bases had no gene match. Germline V gene data show CDR1 as SGHRS and CDR2 as YFSETQ. CDR3 in DNA: TGCGCCAGCAGCTTGGTGGGACAGGGGATGATGGAGCTGTTTTTT. This sequence encodes CASSLVGQGMMELFF.

The chain carries TRBV5-4 and TRBJ2-1, with 9 nucleotides matching TRBD2. The junction had 4 bases not matched to a gene; V was cut back by 0 bases and J by 9 bases. This CDR3 contains 14 residues. Germline V lookup: CDR1 SGHNT, CDR2 YYREEE (reference sequence). Here the CDR3 reads CASSLVAGGPEQFF. As DNA, the CDR3 is TGTGCCAGCAGCTTGGTTGCGGGGGGGCCTGAGCAGTTCTTC. Full variable domain (missing parts from reference TRBV5-4 and TRBJ2-1): ETGVTQSPTHLIKTRGQQVTLRCSSQSGHNTVSWYQQALGQGPQFIFQYYREEENGRGNFPPRFSGLQFPNYSSELNVNALELDDSALYLCASSLVAGGPEQFFGPGTRLTVL.